Each of the 3 T cell receptor beta chains below was sequenced from the same sample in a study of shared clonotypes between healthy human individuals (dated by TCRdb to 2020 to 2021). Receptors were amplified or captured by the immunoSEQ multiplex PCR assay. In TCRdb, the immuneACCESS table is reduced to in-frame sequences with V and J assigned. These tables do not hold every clone; where another copy was compared, an unresolved V gene accounts for under half, and the others remain unexplained. The sample includes 450,000 to 550,000 clones, with 79% observed a single time. The ten most abundant clones make up 10% to 15% of the sample. Material: PBMCs. The source is a woman aged 40 to 50 in good health. Some clones in this sample may be carry-over from other donors' samples.

In DNA, the CDR3 is TGTGCCAGCAGCTTAGATCGGCAGGGGGTAAACTATGGCTACACCTTC. Translating it yields CASSLDRQGVNYGYTF. The rearrangement joins TRBV7-8 to TRBJ1-2, with 7 positions matching TRBD1. Germline V gene lookup returns CDR1 SGHVS and CDR2 FQNEAQ. The CDR3 contains 16 residues. V lost 1 base and J lost 2; bases outside the gene matches: 7.

The chain has TRBV7-8 and TRBJ2-3; 11 nucleotides match TRBD2. Unmatched junction bases numbered 8, after V lost 5 bases and J lost 4 bases. Germline lookup yields CDR1 SGHVS and CDR2 FQNEAQ. There are 16 residues in the CDR3. Here the CDR3 reads CASSTYLAGGADTQYF. The CDR3 bases are TGTGCCAGCAGCACCTACCTAGCGGGAGGTGCAGATACGCAGTATTTT.

The gene calls are TRBV18 and TRBJ2-5, with D perhaps matching TRBD1 (6 bases). Trimming pared 3 bases from V and 5 bases from J, leaving 10 bases between. The CDR3 spans 13 residues. Germline V CDR1 and CDR2: KGHSH, LQKENI. The CDR3 spells CASSPTRGETQYF. CDR3 nucleotides: TGTGCCAGCTCACCTACTAGGGGGGAGACCCAGTACTTC.